This T cell receptor (beta chain) derives from a study of blood T cell repertoires in COVID-19. For the study at large: Spain, Italy and the United States supplied samples that represented acute and convalescent COVID-19. PBMCs, B-cell-depleted T cells, or T cells provided the cDNA or gDNA that made up the material.

Germline V CDR1 and CDR2: LGHNT, FRNRAP. V was cut by 6 bases and J by 3 bases, with 11 bases left in between. The CDR3 covers 14 residues. Original processing methods: Counts of nucleated cells, estimated from reference gene primer amplification, were obtained. The data were produced by immunoSEQ multiplex PCR, yet TCRdb's version contains in-frame clones alone and is incomplete. V, J and clone size are those of that table, while D and trimming were read from the DNA. Of 150,000 to 200,000 clones in the sample, roughly 91% were seen once. The receptor was isolated from a man aged 18 to 30 with acute or convalescent COVID-19. The rearrangement links TRBV12-5 to TRBJ1-4, with unresolved D. Sequenced sample: peripheral blood. The CDR3 sequence: CASGQGRANEKLFF. CDR3 in DNA: TGTGCTAGTGGCCAAGGGAGGGCTAATGAAAAACTGTTTTTT. The entire variable domain, with the rest obtained from reference TRBV12-5 and TRBJ1-4, is as follows: DARVTQTPRHKVTEMGQEVTMRCQPILGHNTVFWYRQTMMQGLELLAYFRNRAPLDDSGMPKDRFSAEMPDATLATLKIQPSEPRDSAVYFCASGQGRANEKLFFGSGTQLSVL.